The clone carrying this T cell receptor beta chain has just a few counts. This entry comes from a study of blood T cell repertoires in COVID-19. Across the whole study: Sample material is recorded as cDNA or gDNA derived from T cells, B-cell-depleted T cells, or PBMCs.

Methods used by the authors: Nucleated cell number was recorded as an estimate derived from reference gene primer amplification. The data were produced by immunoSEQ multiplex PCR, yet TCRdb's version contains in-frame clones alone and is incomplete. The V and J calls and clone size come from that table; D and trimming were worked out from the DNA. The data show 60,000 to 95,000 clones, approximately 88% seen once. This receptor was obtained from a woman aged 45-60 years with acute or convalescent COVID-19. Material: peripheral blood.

CDR3: CASSRGQDEKLFF. The CDR3 region has the DNA TGCGCCAGCAGCCGGGGACAGGATGAAAAACTGTTTTTT. The chain employs TRBV4-1 and TRBJ1-4, with TRBD1 matching over 8 bases. Per germline, CDR1 MGHRA and CDR2 YSYEKL. The CDR3 covers 13 residues. V trimming: 4 bases; J trimming: 6 bases; junction bases outside the gene matches: 1.